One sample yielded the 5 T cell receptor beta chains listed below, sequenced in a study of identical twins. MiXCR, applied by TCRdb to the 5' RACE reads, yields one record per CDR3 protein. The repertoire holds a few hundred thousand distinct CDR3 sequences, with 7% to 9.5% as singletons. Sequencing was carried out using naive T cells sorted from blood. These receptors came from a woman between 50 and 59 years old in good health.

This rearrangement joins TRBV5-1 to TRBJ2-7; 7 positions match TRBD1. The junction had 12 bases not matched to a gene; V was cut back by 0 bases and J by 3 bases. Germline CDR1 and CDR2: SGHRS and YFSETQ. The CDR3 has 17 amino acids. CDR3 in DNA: TGCGCCAGCAGCTTGGGGCTTACAGGGGATGGCGACTACGAGCAGTACTTC. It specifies CASSLGLTGDGDYEQYF. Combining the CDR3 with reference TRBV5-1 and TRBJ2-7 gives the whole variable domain KAGVTQTPRYLIKTRGQQVTLSCSPISGHRSVSWYQQTPGQGLQFLFEYFSETQRNKGNFPGRFSGRQFSNSRSEMNVSTLELGDSALYLCASSLGLTGDGDYEQYFGPGTRLTVT.

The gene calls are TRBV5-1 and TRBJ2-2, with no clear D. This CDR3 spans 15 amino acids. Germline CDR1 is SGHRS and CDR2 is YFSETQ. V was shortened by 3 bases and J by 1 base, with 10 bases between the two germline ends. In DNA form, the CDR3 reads TGCGCCAGCAGCTGGACCGGGCAGAACACCGGGGAGCTGTTTTTT. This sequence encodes CASSWTGQNTGELFF.

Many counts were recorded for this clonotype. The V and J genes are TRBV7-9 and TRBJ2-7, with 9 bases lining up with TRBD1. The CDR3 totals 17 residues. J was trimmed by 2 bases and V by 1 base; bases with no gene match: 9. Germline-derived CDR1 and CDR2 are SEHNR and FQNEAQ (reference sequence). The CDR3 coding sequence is TGTGCCAGCAGCTTAGACAGGGGGCTTATCCGGCCCTACGAGCAGTACTTC. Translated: CASSLDRGLIRPYEQYF.

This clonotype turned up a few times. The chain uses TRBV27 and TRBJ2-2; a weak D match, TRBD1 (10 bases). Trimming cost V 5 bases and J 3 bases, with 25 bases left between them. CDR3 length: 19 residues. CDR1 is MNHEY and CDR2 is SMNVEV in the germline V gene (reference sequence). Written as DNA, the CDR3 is TGTGCCAGCAGTAGGGGACAGGGGCTAGCGGGAAGGGACACCGGGGAGCTGTTTTTT. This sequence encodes CASSRGQGLAGRDTGELFF.

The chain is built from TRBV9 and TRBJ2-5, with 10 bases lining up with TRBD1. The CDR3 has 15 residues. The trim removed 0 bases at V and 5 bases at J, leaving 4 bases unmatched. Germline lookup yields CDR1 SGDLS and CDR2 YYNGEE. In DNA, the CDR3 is TGTGCCAGCAGCGTAGGACAGGGGGCTTCGGAGACCCAGTACTTC. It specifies CASSVGQGASETQYF.